This T cell receptor (beta chain) was documented in a study of regulatory dendritic cells for organ transplantation. The germline gives CDR1 MNHEY, CDR2 SVGAGI. Trimming removed 0 bases from V and 5 bases from J; junction bases left unmatched: 5. The length of the CDR3 is 15 residues. Data came from immunoSEQ multiplex PCR; TCRdb stores just in-frame clones and leaves some out. The repertoire has under 35,000 clones, 85% to 90% of them found once; the top ten carry about 0.063%. V gene TRBV6-5 combines with J gene TRBJ2-7, with 9 bases aligning to TRBD2. The sample taken for sequencing was naive CD4+ T cells from blood. Subset indicated: CD45RA+ naive T cells. The receptor comes from a human donor in good health. CDR3 coding DNA: TGTGCCAGCAGTTACTCGCTAGCGGGACCGGACGAGCAGTACTTC. It is translated as CASSYSLAGPDEQYF.